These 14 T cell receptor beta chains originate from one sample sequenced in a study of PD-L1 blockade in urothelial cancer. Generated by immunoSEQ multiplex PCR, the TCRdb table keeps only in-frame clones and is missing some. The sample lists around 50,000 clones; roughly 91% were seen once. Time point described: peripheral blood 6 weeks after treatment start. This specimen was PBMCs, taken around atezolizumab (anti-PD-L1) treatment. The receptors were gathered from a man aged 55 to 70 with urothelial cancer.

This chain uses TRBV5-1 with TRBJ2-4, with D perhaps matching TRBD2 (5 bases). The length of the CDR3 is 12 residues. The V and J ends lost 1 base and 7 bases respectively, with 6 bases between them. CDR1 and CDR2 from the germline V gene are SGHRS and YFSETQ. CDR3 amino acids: CASSLSGNIQYF. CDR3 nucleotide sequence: TGCGCCAGCAGCTTGTCGGGGAACATTCAGTACTTC. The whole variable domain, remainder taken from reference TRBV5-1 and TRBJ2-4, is KAGVTQTPRYLIKTRGQQVTLSCSPISGHRSVSWYQQTPGQGLQFLFEYFSETQRNKGNFPGRFSGRQFSNSRSEMNVSTLELGDSALYLCASSLSGNIQYFGAGTRLSVL.

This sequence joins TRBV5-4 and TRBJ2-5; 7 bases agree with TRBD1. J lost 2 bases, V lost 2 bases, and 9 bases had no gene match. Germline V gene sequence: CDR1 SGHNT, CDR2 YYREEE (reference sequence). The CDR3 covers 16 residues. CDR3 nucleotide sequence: TGTGCCAGCAGCTTTCCGGGACAGCCGATTCAAGAGACCCAGTACTTC. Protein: CASSFPGQPIQETQYF.

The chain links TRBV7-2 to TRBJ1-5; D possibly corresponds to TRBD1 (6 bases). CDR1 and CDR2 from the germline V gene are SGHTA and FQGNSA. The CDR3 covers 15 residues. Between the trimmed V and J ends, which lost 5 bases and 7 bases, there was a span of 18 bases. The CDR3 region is CASSTTSGEGQPQHF. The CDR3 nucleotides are TGTGCCAGCAGCACGACCTCAGGGGAGGGACAGCCCCAGCATTTT.

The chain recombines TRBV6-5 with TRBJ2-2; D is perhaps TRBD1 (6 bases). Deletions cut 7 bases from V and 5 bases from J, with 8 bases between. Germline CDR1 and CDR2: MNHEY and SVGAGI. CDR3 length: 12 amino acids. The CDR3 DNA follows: TGTGCCAGCACTAGGGGGACCGGGGAGCTGTTTTTT. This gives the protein CASTRGTGELFF.

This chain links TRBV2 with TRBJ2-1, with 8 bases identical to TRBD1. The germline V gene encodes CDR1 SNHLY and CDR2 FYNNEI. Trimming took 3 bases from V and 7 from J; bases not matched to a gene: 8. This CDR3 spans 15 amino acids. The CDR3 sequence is CASSEFRTGSNEQFF. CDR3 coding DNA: TGTGCCAGCAGTGAGTTTAGGACAGGGAGTAATGAGCAGTTCTTC.

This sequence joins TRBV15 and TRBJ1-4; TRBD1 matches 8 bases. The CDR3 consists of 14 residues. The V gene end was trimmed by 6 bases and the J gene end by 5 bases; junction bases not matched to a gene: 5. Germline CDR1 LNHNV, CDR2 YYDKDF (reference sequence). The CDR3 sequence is CATRITGGNEKLFF. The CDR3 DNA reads TGTGCCACCAGGATCACAGGGGGGAATGAAAAACTGTTTTTT.

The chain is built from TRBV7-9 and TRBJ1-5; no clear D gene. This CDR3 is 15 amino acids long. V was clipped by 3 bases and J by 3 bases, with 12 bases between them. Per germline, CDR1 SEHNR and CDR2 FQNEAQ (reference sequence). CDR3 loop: CASSLVTGNNQPQHF. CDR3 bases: TGTGCCAGCAGCTTGGTAACGGGGAACAATCAGCCCCAGCATTTT.

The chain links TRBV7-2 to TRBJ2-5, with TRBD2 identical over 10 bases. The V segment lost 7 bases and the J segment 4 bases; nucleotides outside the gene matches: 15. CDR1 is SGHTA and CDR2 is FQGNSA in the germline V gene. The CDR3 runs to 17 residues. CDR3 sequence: CASTVRGASGRLETQYF. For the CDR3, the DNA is TGTGCCAGCACCGTCCGGGGGGCTAGCGGGAGATTAGAGACCCAGTACTTC.

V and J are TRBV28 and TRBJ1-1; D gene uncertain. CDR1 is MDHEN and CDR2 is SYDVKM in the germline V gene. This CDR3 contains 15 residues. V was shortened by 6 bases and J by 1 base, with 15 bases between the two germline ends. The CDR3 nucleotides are TGTGCCAGCAGCACCATTAAGACATCGAACACTGAAGCTTTCTTT. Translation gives CASSTIKTSNTEAFF.

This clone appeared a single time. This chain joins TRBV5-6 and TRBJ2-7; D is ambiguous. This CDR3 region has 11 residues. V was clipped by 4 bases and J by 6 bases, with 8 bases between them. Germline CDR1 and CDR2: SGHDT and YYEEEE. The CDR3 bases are TGTGCCAGCAGCCTTCGTCGCGAGCAGTACTTC. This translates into CASSLRREQYF. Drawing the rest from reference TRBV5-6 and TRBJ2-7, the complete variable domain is DAGVTQSPTHLIKTRGQQVTLRCSPKSGHDTVSWYQQALGQGPQFIFQYYEEEERQRGNFPDRFSGHQFPNYSSELNVNALLLGDSALYLCASSLRREQYFGPGTRLTVT.

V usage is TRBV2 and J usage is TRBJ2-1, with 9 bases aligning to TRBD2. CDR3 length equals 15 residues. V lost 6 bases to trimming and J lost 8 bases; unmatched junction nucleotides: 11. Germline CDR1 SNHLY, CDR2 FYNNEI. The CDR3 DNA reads TGTGCCAGCAGGACTAGCGGCCTCCCAGGGGATGAGCAGTTCTTC. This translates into CASRTSGLPGDEQFF.

The CDR3 nucleotides are TGTGCCAGTAGGACAGGGGTGAACTATGGCTACACCTTC. It codes for CASRTGVNYGYTF. This chain uses TRBV19 with TRBJ1-2; the match to TRBD1 covers 8 bases. Germline-derived CDR1 and CDR2 are LNHDA and SQIVND (reference sequence). This CDR3 region has 13 residues. Unmatched junction bases numbered 2, after V lost 6 bases and J lost 2 bases.

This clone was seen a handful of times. The CDR3 is CASSGTSSPYNEQFF. In DNA form, the CDR3 reads TGTGCCAGCAGCGGTACTAGCTCCCCCTACAATGAGCAGTTCTTC. The gene calls are TRBV7-2 and TRBJ2-1; D is possibly TRBD2 (6 bases). The CDR3 loop spans 15 amino acids. CDR1 SGHTA and CDR2 FQGNSA come from the germline V gene. Trimming took off 5 bases at V and 2 bases at J, with 13 bases between the two ends.

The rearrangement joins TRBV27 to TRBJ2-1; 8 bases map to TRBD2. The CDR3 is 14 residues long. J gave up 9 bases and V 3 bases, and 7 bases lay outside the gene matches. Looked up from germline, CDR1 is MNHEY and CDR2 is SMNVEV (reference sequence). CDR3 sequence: CASSFRGLVLEQFF. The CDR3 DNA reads TGTGCCAGCAGTTTTAGGGGACTAGTCCTTGAGCAGTTCTTC.